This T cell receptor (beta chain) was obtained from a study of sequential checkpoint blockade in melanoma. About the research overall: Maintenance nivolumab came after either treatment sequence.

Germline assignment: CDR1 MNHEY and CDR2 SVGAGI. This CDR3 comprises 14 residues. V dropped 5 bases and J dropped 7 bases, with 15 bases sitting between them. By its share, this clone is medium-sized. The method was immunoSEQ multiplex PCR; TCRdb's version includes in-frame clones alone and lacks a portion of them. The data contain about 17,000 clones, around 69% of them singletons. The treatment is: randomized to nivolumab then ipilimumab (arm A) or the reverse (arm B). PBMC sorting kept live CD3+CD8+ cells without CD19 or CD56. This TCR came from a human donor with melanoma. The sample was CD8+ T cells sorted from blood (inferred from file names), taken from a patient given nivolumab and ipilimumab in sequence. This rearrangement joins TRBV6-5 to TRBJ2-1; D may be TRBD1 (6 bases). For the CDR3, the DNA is TGTGCCAGCAGTCCGACAGGCCCATGGAATGAGCAGTTCTTC. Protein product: CASSPTGPWNEQFF.